This T cell receptor (beta chain) was sequenced in a study of cytomegalovirus exposure and HLA in healthy donors (dated by TCRdb to 2015 to 2018). The study in broad terms: According to an earlier analysis of 550 to 750 of the donors, about 179 million T cells yielded roughly 110 million unique TCR beta sequences and about 280 Gb of sequence data. An early release that covered around 590 HLA-typed donors contained around 300 gigabases of sequencing data and around 80 million unique TCR sequences. Of the approximately 400 genotyped donors, approximately 83% fell in the genetic ancestry cluster associated with self-reported Caucasian donors. The study was designed to test whether signatures of past pathogen exposure could be identified by cataloging public T cell receptors. The T cell repertoires of several hundred subjects were profiled by immunosequencing and related to cytomegalovirus serostatus. Besides the first cohort of approximately 670 subjects, a separate validation cohort made up of roughly 130 different subjects was used. To predict cytomegalovirus infection status, the study brought together high-throughput TCR immunosequencing, statistical association of individual TCRs with disease status, and machine learning. To study patterns of TCR occurrence, a later analysis re-analyzed previously published TCR beta repertoires from 666 donors and added high-resolution HLA genotyping. Rather than using new phenotypic data, the later analysis identified candidate immune exposures from TCR beta sequences and from how often those sequences occurred across donors. To decide whether each TCR beta V gene segment behaved as functional or pseudogenic, an earlier analysis of some 600 of the donors relied on high-throughput TCR beta sequencing. Donor age, sex, ethnicity and CMV serostatus were compiled alongside the repertoire data. Genome-wide SNP genotypes for about 65% of the 666 donors were used in a later genetic analysis, which treated that subset as a discovery cohort. Every discovery cohort repertoire had been produced on one sequencing platform. HLA typing covered class I and class II loci at four-digit resolution. Typing coverage varied by locus: roughly 629-640 donors for A, B, C, DRB1 and DQB1; 522 for DQA1; about 600 for DPA1; around 450 for DPB1. Four or five DR-DQ haplotypes were handled as single units for association and clustering because linkage in the cohort was strong. On average, 235,054 unique TCR beta nucleotide sequences were sequenced per donor among some 430 genotyped donors of the cohort, with approximately 18% of those sequences being non-productive. What the work shows at the level of the full study, not this receptor alone: Linkage disequilibrium might explain the correlated functional status among segregating V segments, but an unknown experimental factor could not be excluded. Because counts were too low, about 18 rarely observed V segments, including chromosome 9 orphons, were excluded from the earlier analysis of 500 to 700 of the donors. At a false discovery rate of 0.05, a later analysis linked some 18,000 TCR beta sequences to specific HLA alleles. In vitro tests confirmed that a few of the cytomegalovirus-associated TCR beta chains recognize cytomegalovirus antigens. A later analysis found that TCR association rates varied across HLA loci, with DRB1 alleles showing the most associated TCRs and HLA-C alleles the fewest. Only TCR beta chains were sequenced in this cohort, and the absence of alpha or paired-chain data limited detectable features. Some IMGT-functional V segments, including TRBV6-2 and TRBV6-3, could not be told apart with the 87-base-pair reads, so those segments were excluded. A later analysis found that HLA-associated TCR beta chains were more clonally expanded and had lower generation probabilities than equally common non-associated chains. In a later genetic analysis, fewer N-insertions in productive TCRs were reported among donors in an Asian-associated ancestry cluster than the roughly 700-donor mean. A group of highly shared sequence variants was considered likely to be a technical artifact of the sequencing pipeline. While some public TCRs were present in many individuals, most TCR sequences turned up only very rarely across donors. In the study, 150 to 200 TCR beta chains were listed as associated with cytomegalovirus. A further reported finding was that TCR beta sequences accurately predicted the HLA-A and HLA-B alleles for most subjects in the first cohort. Most CMV-associated TCR beta chains appeared to be HLA-restricted in a later analysis, and the HLA associations seemed to be driven largely by CMV exposure. According to the authors, the approach could potentially be generalized to other disease states and immunological phenotypes. Assigning TCR associations to individual alleles was difficult when HLA alleles, especially DR and DQ, strongly co-occurred. Immune exposure information for the cohort was limited to CMV serostatus. A later genetic analysis associated a missense DCLRE1C variant with V-gene and J-gene trimming of TCR beta chains, and an independent cohort replicated the association. An earlier analysis of approximately 540 of the donors showed that most TCR beta V segments appeared in productive rearrangements either about 87% or about 30% of the time, which broadly matched IMGT annotations. In both the original and validation cohorts, the classifier was reported to diagnose cytomegalovirus status with high specificity and sensitivity. Because HLA typing was unavailable for some donors at each locus, only the typed subset was used in association tests. Sequencing depth was assumed to be roughly uniform across donors in the presence/absence analyses, though that assumption may not hold. A later analysis reported that several top co-occurrence clusters appeared linked to parvovirus B19, influenza, CMV and Epstein-Barr virus.

Including the terminal cysteine and phenylalanine, the CDR3 comprises 14 residues. The CDR3 DNA has 42 bases and is translated from base 1. According to the germline V gene (reference sequence), CDR1 reads SGHNT and CDR2 reads YYREEE. The V end loses 5 bases and the J end loses 2 bases, and a stretch of 13 bases separates them. The library came from the immunoSEQ multiplex PCR assay. For the multiplex PCR, a mixture combining 60 forward primers for TCR Vbeta segments and 13 reverse primers for TCR Jbeta segments was used. The CDR3 region of rearranged TCR beta genes was amplified from genomic DNA by a multiplex PCR assay. Amplified TCR beta libraries were sequenced as 87-base-pair reads on the Illumina HiSeq System. The authors' pipeline ran thus. A later analysis counted about 76 million unique TCR beta chains across the 670 or so repertoires, and 9.5 million to 11 million of these chains were shared by at least two donors. To remove PCR and sequencing errors, raw reads were error-corrected and collapsed into unique sequences using a nearest-neighbor algorithm that merged closely related sequences. To assign V, D and J gene segments, CDR3 sequences were aligned to IMGT reference sequences. For a sequence to be retained, a match of at least six nucleotides to both a V gene segment and a J gene segment was required. Rearrangements were classified as productive when the CDR3 lacked stop codons and remained in frame with V and J, and all other rearrangements were classified as non-productive. CDR3 was defined by IMGT convention, running from the second conserved V-encoded cysteine to the conserved J-encoded phenylalanine. In an earlier analysis of around 640 of the donors, sequences lacking an unambiguous match to a single V gene segment were excluded. In an earlier analysis of several hundred of the donors, V segments were called functional above 56.7% productive rearrangements and were called segregating when the between-donor standard deviation exceeded 5%. A statistical classification framework was built to diagnose cytomegalovirus status from the catalog of TCR beta chain sequences. V and J gene assignment, in a later analysis, came from comparing TCR nucleotide sequences with IMGT/GENE-DB human TR gene sequences. Using the TCRdist pipeline, a later analysis assigned CDR3 sequences along with most-parsimonious VDJ recombination scenarios. In a later analysis, each TCR beta chain was defined by its CDR3 amino acid sequence together with its V-gene family, and reads lacking a unique V-gene family were excluded. A later analysis removed 592 highly shared, low-generation-probability nucleotide sequences to deal with suspected cross-contamination and a sequencing artifact. For each public chain, a later analysis derived a clonal expansion index from normalized ranks of inferred template counts within each repertoire. A later analysis computed generation probabilities with a VDJ recombination model fitted to out-of-frame rearrangements, and checked the results against IGoR. In a later analysis, hypergeometric tests were used to score TCR-TCR, TCR-HLA and TCR-CMV co-occurrence, with a repertoire-size bias correction applied to TCR pairs. In a later analysis, false discovery rates were estimated by permuting HLA or CMV assignments 20 times. In a later analysis, co-occurring TCRs were grouped using DBSCAN, with TCRdist sequence similarity added in when clustering inside HLA-allele-positive subsets. Co-occurrence clustering excluded repertoires with fewer than 30,000 or more than 120,000 public chains, plus five with anomalous nucleotide sharing. Not all clones reach the TCRdb copy of this immuneACCESS table, which keeps in-frame sequences only. Checked studies attribute under half of the gap to unresolved V genes and leave the rest unexplained. V and J calls plus clone size are reproduced from that table; the DNA served to infer D and trimming. The sample includes approximately 150,000 clones, with about 85% observed a single time. In total, the top ten clones hold around 2.5% of the sample.

In total, around 600 healthy bone marrow donors made up the cohort. At the time of sampling, all cohort members were nominally healthy, though unrecorded immune exposures were likely present. The donor was CMV seronegative and was included in the group of several hundred seronegative cohort members. Every donor gave a peripheral blood sample, and the peripheral blood mononuclear cells from that sample were used for TCR beta sequencing. The Qiagen DNeasy Blood Extraction Kit was used to extract genomic DNA from the blood cell samples. Note on this clone: This clone's antigen is unknown. The input lacks base qualities; no much larger clone sits a single base away.

The source of this sequence is a boy aged 2 to 10 in good health and CMV-seronegative. Sequencing was done on a sample of PBMCs. The chain joins TRBV5-4 to TRBJ1-1, and possibly TRBD1, on 5 matching bases. The CDR3 corresponds to CASRETGGNTEAFF. The base sequence is TGTGCCAGCAGGGAAACCGGGGGAAACACTGAAGCTTTCTTT.